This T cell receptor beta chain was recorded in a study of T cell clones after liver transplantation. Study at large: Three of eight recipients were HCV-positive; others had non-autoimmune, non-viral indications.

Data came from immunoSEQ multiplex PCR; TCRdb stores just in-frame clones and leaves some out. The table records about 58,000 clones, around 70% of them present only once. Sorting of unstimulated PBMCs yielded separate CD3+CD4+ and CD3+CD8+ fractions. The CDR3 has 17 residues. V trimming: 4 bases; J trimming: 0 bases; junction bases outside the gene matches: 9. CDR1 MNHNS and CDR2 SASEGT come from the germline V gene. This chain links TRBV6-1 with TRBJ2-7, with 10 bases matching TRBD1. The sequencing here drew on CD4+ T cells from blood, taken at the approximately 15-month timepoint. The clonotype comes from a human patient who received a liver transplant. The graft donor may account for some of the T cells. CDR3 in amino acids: CASSGGQGLWSSYEQYF. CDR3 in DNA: TGTGCCAGCAGTGGGGGACAGGGGTTATGGAGCTCCTACGAGCAGTACTTC.